The rows below give T cell receptor beta chains drawn from one sample of a study of T cell repertoires in cytomegalovirus infection. TCRdb used MiXCR to reprocess the reads, holding one entry per CDR3 protein. The profile shows a few hundred thousand distinct CDR3 sequences, 15% to 20% of them singletons. Input material: PBMCs. All receptors come from a human donor in good health (CMV status not recorded). Some clones in this sample may be carry-over from other donors' samples. CDR3s include the opening cysteine and the closing phenylalanine or tryptophan. The D gene is left open where the match is weak. Some rows have no size entry. The others give once, few or many, or a class for an expanded clone.

abundance	j_gene	d_gene	v_gene	CDR3nt	CDR3aa
many	TRBJ1-1	TRBD1	TRBV12-3/TRBV12-4	TGTGCCAGCAGTTTAGGACAGGGGGTCACTGAAGCTTTCTTT	CASSLGQGVTEAFF
few	TRBJ2-3	-	TRBV6-2/TRBV6-3	TGTGCCAGCAGTTACGCAGGAGAGGATACGCAGTATTTT	CASSYAGEDTQYF
many	TRBJ2-3	TRBD2	TRBV7-2	TGTGCCAGCAGCTCGACTAGCGGGAGGGCAGATACGCAGTATTTT	CASSSTSGRADTQYF
-	TRBJ2-7	-	TRBV14	TGTGCCAGCCGGGACACACTCTCCTACGAGCAGTACTTC	CASRDTLSYEQYF
few	TRBJ2-2	-	TRBV29-1	TGCAGCGTCGCCCCCCGGGCGAACACCGGGGAGCTGTTTTTT	CSVAPRANTGELFF
-	TRBJ2-1	TRBD2	TRBV7-2	TGTGCCAGCAGCTTAGTGGGGGGAGGGATTAATGAGCAGTTCTTC	CASSLVGGGINEQFF
-	TRBJ2-2	-	TRBV7-9	TGTGCCAGCACCCCTCTGGACACCGGGGAGCTGTTTTTT	CASTPLDTGELFF
many	TRBJ1-1	-	TRBV4-3	TGCGCCAGCAGCCAAGATAATTCGAGGAGTGAAGCTTTCTTT	CASSQDNSRSEAFF
few	TRBJ1-1	TRBD1	TRBV12-3/TRBV12-4	TGTGCCAGCAGGAGGGACAGGGTCGACACTGAAGCTTTCTTT	CASRRDRVDTEAFF
-	TRBJ2-1	-	TRBV12-5	TGTGCTAGTGGTCCCTCCGGCAATGAGCAGTTCTTC	CASGPSGNEQFF
-	TRBJ1-1	TRBD1	TRBV5-1	TGCGCCAGCAGCGTGGACAGGAGGGACACTGAAGCTTTCTTT	CASSVDRRDTEAFF
few	TRBJ2-2	TRBD2	TRBV10-3	TGTGCCATCAGCCACCGAGGCGGGAGCGGGAGATCGAACACCGGGGAGCTGTTTTTT	CAISHRGGSGRSNTGELFF
few	TRBJ2-1	TRBD1	TRBV11-3	TGTGCCAGCAGCGTAGGACAGGGGGCAGGGAATGAGCAGTTCTTC	CASSVGQGAGNEQFF
-	TRBJ2-3	-	TRBV12-3/TRBV12-4	TGTGCCAGCAGTTCAAACCACATGGATACGCAGTATTTT	CASSSNHMDTQYF
-	TRBJ2-5	-	TRBV29-1	TGCAGCGTTGATAGGGGACAAGAGACCCAGTACTTC	CSVDRGQETQYF
many	TRBJ1-5	TRBD1	TRBV6-5	TGTGCCAGCAGTTACCCCGGGACAGAGAATCAGCCCCAGCATTTT	CASSYPGTENQPQHF
few	TRBJ1-6	TRBD1	TRBV19	TGTGCCAGTAGTAGGGGACAGTATAATTCACCCCTCCACTTT	CASSRGQYNSPLHF
few	TRBJ1-1	TRBD1	TRBV2	TGTGCCAGCAGTGATAGGACAGGGGTTACTGAAGCTTTCTTT	CASSDRTGVTEAFF
few	TRBJ1-1	-	TRBV12-3/TRBV12-4	TGTGCCAGCAGTTTTCAGGGGCCGAACACTGAAGCTTTCTTT	CASSFQGPNTEAFF
-	TRBJ1-5	TRBD1	TRBV19	TGTGCCAGTAGTTCAACGCTCCGGGACAGGGCTAACAATCAGCCCCAGCATTTT	CASSSTLRDRANNQPQHF
many	TRBJ2-5	TRBD2	TRBV7-9	TGTGCCAGCAGTCCGCTAGCGGTCCAAGAGACCCAGTACTTC	CASSPLAVQETQYF
-	TRBJ1-3	-	TRBV7-2	TGTGCCAGCAGCCCGTCCCCCGGGGGTACTGGCACCATATATTTT	CASSPSPGGTGTIYF
-	TRBJ1-4	TRBD1	TRBV9	TGTGCCAGCAGCGCCGTCCCGGGACAGAGGAATGAAAAACTGTTTTTT	CASSAVPGQRNEKLFF
many	TRBJ2-3	-	TRBV7-8	TGTGCCAGCAGCTCGACAGCTAGCACAGATACGCAGTATTTT	CASSSTASTDTQYF
-	TRBJ2-4	TRBD2	TRBV11-2	TGTGCCAGCAGCTTCCACCCTAGGACTAGCGGCGGACTAGCCCAAAACATTCAGTACTTC	CASSFHPRTSGGLAQNIQYF
-	TRBJ1-1	-	TRBV3-1	TGTGCCAGCAGCCCCCGCACAGGGCTAAACACTGAAGCTTTCTTT	CASSPRTGLNTEAFF
-	TRBJ1-1	TRBD1	TRBV7-9	TGTGCCAGCAGTGGACAGGGAGAGACTGAAGCTTTCTTT	CASSGQGETEAFF
-	TRBJ2-7	TRBD2	TRBV6-2/TRBV6-3	TGTGCCAGCAGTTCGCCAGCGGGAGCCTACTACGAGCAGTACTTC	CASSSPAGAYYEQYF
many	TRBJ1-1	-	TRBV7-6	TGTGCCAGCAGCCCCCTTGGAGCGAACACTGAAGCTTTCTTT	CASSPLGANTEAFF
few	TRBJ2-1	TRBD2	TRBV2	TGTGCCAGCAGTCGTACGGGACTAGGAGCCTACAATGAGCAGTTCTTC	CASSRTGLGAYNEQFF
-	TRBJ2-7	-	TRBV10-2	TGCGCCAGCAAGGGCCAGGGGTCCTACGAGCAGTACTTC	CASKGQGSYEQYF
many	TRBJ2-3	-	TRBV7-2	TGTGCCAGCAGCTTTGGGTCTATCACAGATACGCAGTATTTT	CASSFGSITDTQYF
-	TRBJ2-1	TRBD2	TRBV15	TGTGCCACCAGCAGAGGATCGACTAGCGGGAGTGGGGATCAGTTCTTC	CATSRGSTSGSGDQFF
few	TRBJ2-3	TRBD2	TRBV5-4	TGTGCCAGCAGCCTCCGGACTAGCGGCACCACAGATACGCAGTATTTT	CASSLRTSGTTDTQYF
-	TRBJ1-4	-	TRBV30	TGTGCCTGGAGTGAAACCCACGAAAAACTGTTTTTT	CAWSETHEKLFF
-	TRBJ1-2	TRBD1	TRBV20-1	TGCAGTGCTAACAGGGGCAATGGCTACACCTTC	CSANRGNGYTF
few	TRBJ2-1	TRBD1	TRBV19	TGTGCCAGTAGTACCCGGGTGGGGACAGCTAACAATGAGCAGTTCTTC	CASSTRVGTANNEQFF
many	TRBJ1-3	TRBD1	TRBV12-3/TRBV12-4	TGTGCCAGCACCTGGGACAGCTCTGGAAACACCATATATTTT	CASTWDSSGNTIYF
many	TRBJ1-2	TRBD1	TRBV7-8	TGTGCCAGCAGCCCACGATGGGACAGGGGATTCTACACCTTC	CASSPRWDRGFYTF